These 32 T cell receptor beta chains originate from one sample sequenced in a study of cytomegalovirus exposure and HLA in healthy donors. The PCR had 60 Vbeta and 13 Jbeta primers. This table comes from immunoSEQ multiplex PCR, and its TCRdb copy is limited to in-frame clones, with some not included. The sample has fewer than 120,000 clones, 65% to 85% seen once. What was sequenced was PBMCs. These receptors were obtained from a man younger than 45 in good health and CMV-seropositive.

V and J are TRBV11-2 and TRBJ2-7, with 12 bases fitting TRBD2. The germline V gene encodes CDR1 SGHAT and CDR2 FQNNGV. J was trimmed by 5 bases and V by 5 bases; bases with no gene match: 19. The CDR3 is 19 residues long. The CDR3 DNA sequence: TGTGCCAGCAGCCTCCGGACTAGCGGGGCCGGAGGGGGGGGTAACGAGCAGTACTTC. This encodes CASSLRTSGAGGGGNEQYF.

V gene TRBV5-1 combines with J gene TRBJ1-4; D perhaps matches TRBD1 (6 bases). With 4 bases removed from V and 7 bases from J, the gap between germline ends came to 14 bases. The CDR3 is 14 amino acids. Germline V gene sequence: CDR1 SGHRS, CDR2 YFSETQ. CDR3 sequence reads: CASSITGSSEKLFF. CDR3 coding DNA: TGCGCCAGCAGCATAACAGGGTCGAGTGAAAAACTGTTTTTT.

This clone was seen a few times. This rearrangement joins TRBV5-4 to TRBJ2-2, with D maybe TRBD1 (6 bases). The germline V and J ends were trimmed by 3 bases and 4 bases, with 13 bases remaining between them. The CDR3 is made up of 15 amino acids. Germline V CDR1 and CDR2: SGHNT, YYREEE (reference sequence). Here the CDR3 reads CASSSTDRPTGELFF. The CDR3 DNA reads TGTGCCAGCAGCTCGACTGACAGGCCCACCGGGGAGCTGTTTTTT.

This chain joins TRBV15 and TRBJ2-3; 7 bases map to TRBD1. After removal of 5 bases from V and 5 bases from J, the junction contained 13 bases not matched to a gene. Germline lookup yields CDR1 LNHNV and CDR2 YYDKDF (reference sequence). The CDR3 loop spans 16 amino acids. The CDR3: CATSPAQQGVGDTQYF. In nucleotides, the CDR3 is TGTGCCACCAGCCCCGCTCAGCAGGGGGTGGGAGATACGCAGTATTTT.

This chain links TRBV7-6 with TRBJ2-1, with D maybe TRBD2 (6 bases). CDR1 and CDR2 (germline): SGHVS, FNYEAQ. The CDR3 spans 13 residues. V lost 4 bases and J lost 6, with 10 bases in between. CDR3 amino acids: CASSWEERNEQFF. As DNA, the CDR3 is TGTGCCAGCAGCTGGGAGGAGCGCAATGAGCAGTTCTTC.

The CDR3 spells CASSPQAGAGNTIYF. CDR3 sequence (DNA): TGCGCCAGCAGCCCCCAGGCAGGGGCTGGAAACACCATATATTTT. This chain joins TRBV5-1 and TRBJ1-3; possible D gene TRBD1, 6 bases. This CDR3 contains 15 residues. CDR1 and CDR2 (germline): SGHRS, YFSETQ. V shed 4 bases and J shed 2 bases, with 13 bases lying between them.

V gene TRBV21-1 combines with J gene TRBJ1-2. TRBV21-1 is a listed pseudogene. This CDR3 region has 14 residues. CDR3 in amino acids: CASSATDYSYGYTF. CDR3 nucleotide sequence: TGTGCCAGCTCAGCGACCGATTATTCCTATGGCTACACCTTC.

This rearrangement joins TRBV2 to TRBJ1-5; TRBD1 matches at 11 bases. This CDR3 has 15 amino acids. The V and J ends lost 6 bases and 6 bases, in that order; junction bases with no gene match: 7. Germline CDR1 SNHLY, CDR2 FYNNEI. The CDR3 sequence: CASREGTGGSQPQHF. In DNA form, the CDR3 reads TGTGCCAGCAGGGAGGGGACAGGGGGTTCTCAGCCCCAGCATTTT.

In its sample, this clone was seen a few times. CDR3 coding DNA: TGTGCCAGCAGCTTAGCGAGTTCGGACAGGGGAAACACCATATATTTT. This codes for CASSLASSDRGNTIYF. The chain uses TRBV7-2 and TRBJ1-3; 7 bases match TRBD1. Germline assignment: CDR1 SGHTA and CDR2 FQGNSA. There are 16 residues in the CDR3. V lost 0 bases and J lost 4; bases outside the gene matches: 6.

This clone was recorded a few times. The chain recombines TRBV7-2 with TRBJ2-3, with 8 nucleotides matching TRBD2. Germline CDR1 reads SGHTA; CDR2 reads FQGNSA. Trimming at V came to 5 bases and at J to 4 bases, leaving 14 bases not matched to a gene. CDR3 length: 17 amino acids. CDR3 protein: CASSLESLAGSADTQYF. CDR3 DNA: TGTGCCAGCAGCCTAGAAAGCCTAGCGGGTTCTGCAGATACGCAGTATTTT.

V and J are TRBV19 and TRBJ2-3; 7 nucleotides agree with TRBD1. Germline values: CDR1 LNHDA, CDR2 SQIVND (reference sequence). The CDR3 contains 15 residues. J lost 7 bases, V lost 3 bases, and 10 bases had no gene match. DNA of the CDR3: TGTGCCAGTAGTATGAATTGGGGGACAGCTAATACGCAGTATTTT. Translated: CASSMNWGTANTQYF.

This chain joins TRBV29-1 and TRBJ2-7; TRBD1 agrees at 8 bases. Trimming cost V 4 bases and J 2 bases; bases outside gene matches: 7. The germline CDR1 and CDR2 sequences are SQVTM and ANQGSEA. The length of the CDR3 is 14 residues. The CDR3 is CSVVETGAPYEQYF. CDR3 nucleotide sequence: TGCAGCGTTGTGGAGACAGGGGCCCCCTACGAGCAGTACTTC.

The chain combines TRBV2 with TRBJ2-3; 10 bases line up with TRBD2. The V gene end was trimmed by 0 bases and the J gene end by 2 bases; junction bases not matched to a gene: 5. The germline V gene encodes CDR1 SNHLY and CDR2 FYNNEI. CDR3 length: 17 amino acids. CDR3 amino acids: CASSEAGLAGDTDTQYF. The CDR3 nucleotides are TGTGCCAGCAGTGAAGCCGGGCTAGCGGGGGACACAGATACGCAGTATTTT.

The J gene is TRBJ2-3, the V gene TRBV2; TRBD1 might be the D (7 bases). The CDR3 is 16 residues long. The germline gives CDR1 SNHLY, CDR2 FYNNEI. V was cut by 6 bases and J by 9 bases, with 25 bases left in between. The CDR3 bases are TGTGCCAGCAGAGACAGGGAGCCGAAGTATAGCGGAACGCAGTATTTT. Residues: CASRDREPKYSGTQYF.

The CDR3 loop is CASSDGTPRVYF. The CDR3 DNA is TGCGCCAGCAGTGATGGGACTCCTCGCGTTTACTTC. This sequence joins TRBV10-1 and TRBJ2-7, with D possibly TRBD2 on 6 matching bases. Trimming took 3 bases from V and 13 from J, leaving 16 bases between them. The germline V gene encodes CDR1 WNHNN and CDR2 SYGVQD (reference sequence). There are 12 residues in the CDR3.

Remarks on this clone: At the DNA level, this CDR3 is encoded by other sequences in the same sample as well. The chain links TRBV5-4 to TRBJ1-4; tentative D call: TRBD1 (6 bases). Germline V gene lookup returns CDR1 SGHNT and CDR2 YYREEE (reference sequence). With 0 bases removed from V and 0 bases from J, the gap between germline ends came to 6 bases. The CDR3 runs to 15 residues. CDR3 protein: CASSLGQATNEKLFF. The CDR3 coding sequence is TGTGCCAGCAGCTTGGGACAGGCAACTAATGAAAAACTGTTTTTT.

This clone has more than one count but fewer than ten. The chain carries TRBV2 and TRBJ2-6; 8 positions agree with TRBD1. Trimming removed 7 bases from V and 0 bases from J; junction bases left unmatched: 5. From germline, CDR1 is SNHLY and CDR2 FYNNEI. The CDR3 is 16 amino acids. The CDR3 here is CASKRTGSSGANVLTF. The CDR3 DNA is TGTGCCAGCAAGAGGACAGGGAGCTCTGGGGCCAACGTCCTGACTTTC.

This sequence joins TRBV5-1 and TRBJ2-2; a weak D match, TRBD1 (5 bases). Trimming removed 0 bases at V and 3 bases at J, with 9 bases between. CDR1 is SGHRS, CDR2 YFSETQ, per germline. The CDR3 is 15 amino acids. CDR3 in DNA: TGCGCCAGCAGCTTGGGGACAACTTACACCGGGGAGCTGTTTTTT. Protein sequence: CASSLGTTYTGELFF. The full variable domain, in which reference TRBV5-1 and TRBJ2-2 provide the parts outside the CDR3, is KAGVTQTPRYLIKTRGQQVTLSCSPISGHRSVSWYQQTPGQGLQFLFEYFSETQRNKGNFPGRFSGRQFSNSRSEMNVSTLELGDSALYLCASSLGTTYTGELFFGEGSRLTVL.

This chain connects TRBV6-1 to TRBJ1-1; tentatively, D is TRBD1 (5 bases). CDR1 is MNHNS and CDR2 is SASEGT in the germline V gene. CDR3 length: 15 residues. Trimming cost V 2 bases and J 0 bases, with 10 bases left between them. Here the CDR3 reads CASSEPGRLNTEAFF. DNA for the CDR3: TGTGCCAGCAGTGAACCAGGGAGGTTGAACACTGAAGCTTTCTTT.

The rearrangement joins TRBV6-5 to TRBJ1-1; possibly TRBD1 for D (6 bases). The CDR3 is 14 residues long. Germline loops: CDR1 MNHEY, CDR2 SVGAGI. Trimming shortened V by 3 bases and J by 7 bases, and 15 bases separated the two germline ends. The DNA for the CDR3 is TGTGCCAGCAGTTATGGGGGCACGGGAGGTGAAGCTTTCTTT. Protein: CASSYGGTGGEAFF.

The rearrangement links TRBV6-4 to TRBJ2-1, with TRBD1 matching over 7 bases. CDR3 size: 12 residues. Trimming removed 6 bases from V and 15 bases from J; junction bases left unmatched: 11. Germline CDR1 is MRHNA and CDR2 is SNTAGT. The CDR3 DNA reads TGTGCCAGCAGGAGCTACAGGGGTGATTGGTTCTTC. This translates into CASRSYRGDWFF.

This clone came up a few times. The chain joins TRBV19 to TRBJ1-6; 9 positions match TRBD1. CDR1 is LNHDA, CDR2 SQIVND, per germline (reference sequence). CDR3 length: 16 residues. J gave up 10 bases and V 7 bases, and 14 bases lay outside the gene matches. As DNA, the CDR3 is TGTGCCAGTACCTCATATCCGGGACAGGGCAAATCACCCCTCCACTTT. It yields the protein CASTSYPGQGKSPLHF.

This clone was recorded many times. The chain has TRBV19 and TRBJ2-2; 7 bases line up with TRBD2. The CDR3 covers 14 residues. The V segment lost 7 bases and the J segment 5 bases; nucleotides outside the gene matches: 7. Germline V gives CDR1 LNHDA, CDR2 SQIVND (reference sequence). The CDR3 sequence: CASTPGGGTGELFF. The CDR3 DNA reads TGTGCCAGTACCCCGGGGGGAGGGACCGGGGAGCTGTTTTTT.

The chain joins TRBV4-2 to TRBJ1-2; a possible D gene is TRBD1 (6 bases). V shed 1 base and J shed 7 bases, with 22 bases lying between them. Germline lookup yields CDR1 LGHNA and CDR2 YNFKEQ. This CDR3 has 17 amino acids. DNA for the CDR3: TGTGCCAGCAGCCAAGGGGAGCCGGGACAAAAAGAAGGTGGCTACACCTTC. Translated, it gives CASSQGEPGQKEGGYTF.

The chain has TRBV7-4 and TRBJ1-2; a weak D match, TRBD1 (5 bases). V was cut by 4 bases and J by 2 bases, with 14 bases left in between. Germline CDR1 is SGHVT and CDR2 is SQSDAQ. The CDR3 is made up of 15 amino acids. The CDR3 DNA sequence: TGTGCCAGCAGCTCATTTTTACAGGTAAACTATGGCTACACCTTC. Residues: CASSSFLQVNYGYTF.

The gene calls are TRBV19 and TRBJ1-6, with D perhaps TRBD1 (5 bases). The CDR3 has 17 residues. Germline V lookup: CDR1 LNHDA, CDR2 SQIVND (reference sequence). Trimming stripped 5 bases from V and 2 bases from J, with 16 bases between. The CDR3 DNA reads as TGTGCCAGTAGTTCACCCGGGGGTTTCCCCTATAATTCACCCCTCCACTTT. Its protein product is CASSSPGGFPYNSPLHF.

This sequence joins TRBV21-1 and TRBJ2-3; the table's D call, TRBD1, has no DNA check behind it. TRBV21-1 is annotated as a pseudogene. The CDR3 has 12 residues. In DNA, the CDR3 is TGTGCCAGCAGCAAAAGACAGGACACGCAGTATTTT. Amino acid sequence: CASSKRQDTQYF.

This clone was seen just once. The chain couples TRBV30 to TRBJ1-1; possible D gene TRBD1, 5 bases. The ends were cut back, 2 bases at V and 6 bases at J, with 16 bases in the middle. The CDR3 length is 14 residues. Germline V lookup: CDR1 GTSNPN, CDR2 SVGIG (reference sequence). This CDR3 is CAWSLVGRVPEAFF. The CDR3 DNA is TGTGCCTGGAGTTTGGTCGGCAGGGTCCCTGAAGCTTTCTTT.

This chain uses TRBV4-1 with TRBJ2-1; 9 nucleotides align to TRBD2. This CDR3 has 19 residues. V gave up 3 bases and J gave up 4 bases; unmatched junction bases: 16. Germline loops: CDR1 MGHRA, CDR2 YSYEKL. CDR3 DNA sequence: TGCGCCAGCAGCCAGCCGGGTGATAGCGGGGGTGGGTCTTACAATGAGCAGTTCTTC. It codes for CASSQPGDSGGGSYNEQFF.

This chain joins TRBV30 and TRBJ2-3; D possibly corresponds to TRBD2 (5 bases). The CDR3 covers 17 residues. Germline loops: CDR1 GTSNPN, CDR2 SVGIG (reference sequence). The V end was cut by 4 bases, the J end by 3 bases, with 23 bases between. The CDR3 loop is CAWMIPRDEGRTDTQYF. CDR3 nucleotide sequence: TGTGCCTGGATGATCCCCCGGGATGAGGGTAGAACAGATACGCAGTATTTT.

A note on this clone: A read error may account for a junction end that differs from germline. V is TRBV19 and J is TRBJ2-2; weak D call: TRBD2 (5 bases). Germline values: CDR1 LNHDA, CDR2 SQIVND (reference sequence). The CDR3 sequence is 14 residues long. As DNA, the CDR3 is TGTGCCAGTAGACCGGGATTGAACGCCGGGGAGCTGTTTTTT. This translates into CASRPGLNAGELFF.

The chain has TRBV10-2 and TRBJ2-7, with 12 bases identical to TRBD2. The CDR3 loop spans 13 amino acids. The V gene end was trimmed by 7 bases and the J gene end by 2 bases; junction bases not matched to a gene: 0. CDR1 and CDR2 from the germline V gene are WSHSY and SAAADI. The CDR3 sequence: CASTSGGAYEQYF. CDR3 bases: TGCGCCAGCACTAGCGGGGGGGCCTACGAGCAGTACTTC.